Following are 8 T cell receptor beta chains from one sample sequenced in a study of blood T cell repertoires in COVID-19. Produced via immunoSEQ multiplex PCR; TCRdb's table is partial and in-frame only. The sample holds 28,000 or so clones, 80% to 90% seen once. Specimen: peripheral blood. The receptors here all came from a human donor in a cohort sampled during active COVID-19.

V gene TRBV2 combines with J gene TRBJ1-3; unclear D gene. Trimming took 8 bases from V and 2 from J, leaving 7 bases between them. CDR1 and CDR2 from the germline V gene are SNHLY and FYNNEI. The CDR3 has 12 residues. This CDR3 reads CASRGPGNTIYF. For the CDR3, the DNA is TGTGCCAGCCGAGGGCCTGGAAACACCATATATTTT.

V gene TRBV6-5 combines with J gene TRBJ2-7, with TRBD1 matching over 9 bases. The V segment lost 7 bases and the J segment 3 bases; nucleotides outside the gene matches: 10. Germline V gene sequence: CDR1 MNHEY, CDR2 SVGAGI. This CDR3 region has 15 residues. CDR3 bases: TGTGCCAGCAATAAGGGGGACAGGGACCGCTACGAGCAGTACTTC. It is translated as CASNKGDRDRYEQYF.

The rearrangement joins TRBV2 to TRBJ2-3; 7 bases are shared with TRBD1. The CDR3 has 13 amino acids. V lost 4 bases to trimming and J lost 10 bases; unmatched junction nucleotides: 8. Germline lookup yields CDR1 SNHLY and CDR2 FYNNEI. CDR3 bases: TGTGCCAGCAGTGGGGCGACAGGGCGGGCGCAGTATTTT. It is translated as CASSGATGRAQYF.

The rearrangement joins TRBV7-3 to TRBJ1-1; a weak D match, TRBD1 (6 bases). This CDR3 is built from 15 residues. The V end was cut by 6 bases, the J end by 1 base, with 15 bases between. Germline CDR1 SGHTA, CDR2 FQGTGA. The CDR3 is CASSESGGQNTEAFF. For the CDR3, the DNA is TGTGCCAGCAGTGAATCGGGGGGGCAGAACACTGAAGCTTTCTTT.

This chain uses TRBV15 with TRBJ2-1; D is possibly TRBD1 (5 bases). The CDR3 is made up of 12 amino acids. Deletions cut 4 bases from V and 7 bases from J, with 8 bases between. Per germline, CDR1 LNHNV and CDR2 YYDKDF (reference sequence). CDR3 nucleotides: TGTGCCACCAGCAACCCAGGGAATGAGCAGTTCTTC. Translation gives CATSNPGNEQFF.

This clone came up once. This sequence joins TRBV6-5 and TRBJ2-2, with TRBD2 matching over 7 bases. V was clipped by 0 bases and J by 8 bases; unmatched bases: 6. The CDR3 has 15 amino acids. Germline V gives CDR1 MNHEY, CDR2 SVGAGI. Written as DNA, the CDR3 is TGTGCCAGCAGTTACTCACGGGGTAGCGGGGGGGAGCTGTTTTTT. Translation: CASSYSRGSGGELFF.

This chain links TRBV2 with TRBJ2-7; TRBD2 aligns across 8 bases. Trimming removed 8 bases from V and 7 bases from J; junction bases left unmatched: 13. CDR3 length equals 14 residues. Germline lookup yields CDR1 SNHLY and CDR2 FYNNEI. In DNA, the CDR3 is TGTGCCAGCCAGGTTGGGACACCGGGGGGGGAGCAGTACTTC. Amino acids: CASQVGTPGGEQYF. The variable domain in full, with the rest retrieved from reference TRBV2 and TRBJ2-7, is EPEVTQTPSHQVTQMGQEVILRCVPISNHLYFYWYRQILGQKVEFLVSFYNNEISEKSEIFDDQFSVERPDGSNFTLKIRSTKLEDSAMYFCASQVGTPGGEQYFGPGTRLTVT.

The genes are TRBV19 and TRBJ2-3; TRBD2 might be the D (5 bases). The V end was cut by 2 bases, the J end by 2 bases, with 11 bases between. The CDR3 consists of 15 residues. The V gene's germline CDR1 is LNHDA and CDR2 SQIVND (reference sequence). DNA of the CDR3: TGTGCCAGTAGTATAAGGCCGGGGATCACAGATACGCAGTATTTT. As protein: CASSIRPGITDTQYF.